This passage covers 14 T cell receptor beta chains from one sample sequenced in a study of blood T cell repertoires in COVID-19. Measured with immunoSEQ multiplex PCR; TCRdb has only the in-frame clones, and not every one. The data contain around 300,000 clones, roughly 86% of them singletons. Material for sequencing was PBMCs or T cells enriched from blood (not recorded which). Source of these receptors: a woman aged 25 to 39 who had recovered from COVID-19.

The CDR3, as DNA: TGTGCCAGCAGCGCCCAGGAGGACCCCGCGGACATTCAGTACTTC. Residues: CASSAQEDPADIQYF. The V call is TRBV9, the J call TRBJ2-4, with a tentative D call TRBD2 (5 bases). The germline CDR1 and CDR2 sequences are SGDLS and YYNGEE. The V end lost 3 bases, the J end lost 8 bases, and 18 bases lay between the germline ends. This CDR3 comprises 15 residues.

This CDR3 reads CASSPPTGTLYGYTF. The CDR3 nucleotides are TGTGCCAGCAGTCCTCCGACAGGGACCCTCTATGGCTACACCTTC. The J gene is TRBJ1-2, the V gene TRBV27; 7 positions agree with TRBD1. CDR3 size: 15 residues. V dropped 5 bases and J dropped 4; count of bases not matched to a gene: 10. The germline gives CDR1 MNHEY, CDR2 SMNVEV (reference sequence).

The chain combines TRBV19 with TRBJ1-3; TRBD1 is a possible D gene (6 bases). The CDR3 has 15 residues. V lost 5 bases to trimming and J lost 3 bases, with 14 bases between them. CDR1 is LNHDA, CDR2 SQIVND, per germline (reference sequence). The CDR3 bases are TGTGCCAGTAGTCGACAGGCTGCCCTTGGAAACACCATATATTTT. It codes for CASSRQAALGNTIYF.

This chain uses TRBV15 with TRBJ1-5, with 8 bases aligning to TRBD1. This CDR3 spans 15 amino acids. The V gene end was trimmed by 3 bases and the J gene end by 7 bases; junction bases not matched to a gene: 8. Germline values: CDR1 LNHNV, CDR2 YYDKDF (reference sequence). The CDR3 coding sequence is TGTGCCACCAGCAGTCCTGGACAGGGAGGGCAGCCCCAGCATTTT. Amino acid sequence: CATSSPGQGGQPQHF.

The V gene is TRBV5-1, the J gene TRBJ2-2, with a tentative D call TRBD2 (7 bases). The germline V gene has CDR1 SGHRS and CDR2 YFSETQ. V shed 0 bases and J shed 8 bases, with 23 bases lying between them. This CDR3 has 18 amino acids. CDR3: CASSLDWTRRGYSGELFF. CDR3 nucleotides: TGCGCCAGCAGCTTGGACTGGACTAGGAGGGGGTATAGTGGGGAGCTGTTTTTT.

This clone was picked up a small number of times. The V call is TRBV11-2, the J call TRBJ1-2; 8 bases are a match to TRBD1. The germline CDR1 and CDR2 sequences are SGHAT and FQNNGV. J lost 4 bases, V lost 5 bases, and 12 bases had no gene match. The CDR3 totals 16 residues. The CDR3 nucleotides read TGTGCCAGCAGCCCAACCGGGACAGGCTTTAGCTATGGCTACACCTTC. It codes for CASSPTGTGFSYGYTF.

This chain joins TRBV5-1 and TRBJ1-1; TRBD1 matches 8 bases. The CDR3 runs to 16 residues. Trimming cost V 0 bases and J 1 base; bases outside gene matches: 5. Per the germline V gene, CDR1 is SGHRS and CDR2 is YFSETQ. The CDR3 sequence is CASSLGLGTGNTEAFF. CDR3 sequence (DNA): TGCGCCAGCAGCTTGGGGTTGGGGACAGGGAACACTGAAGCTTTCTTT.

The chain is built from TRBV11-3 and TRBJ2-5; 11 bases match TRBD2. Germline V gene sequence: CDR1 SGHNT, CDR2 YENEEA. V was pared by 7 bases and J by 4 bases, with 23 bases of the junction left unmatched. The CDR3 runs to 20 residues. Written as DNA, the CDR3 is TGTGCCAGCAAAGCATGGACTTTCCAAAATAGCGGGGGGGCGGGAGAGACCCAGTACTTC. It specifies CASKAWTFQNSGGAGETQYF.

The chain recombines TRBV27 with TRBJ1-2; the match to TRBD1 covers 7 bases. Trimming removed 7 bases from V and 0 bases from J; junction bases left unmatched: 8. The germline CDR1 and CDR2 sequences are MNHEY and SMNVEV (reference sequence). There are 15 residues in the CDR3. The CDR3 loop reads CASNRRGPANYGYTF. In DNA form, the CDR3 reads TGTGCCAGCAATCGTAGGGGGCCGGCTAACTATGGCTACACCTTC.

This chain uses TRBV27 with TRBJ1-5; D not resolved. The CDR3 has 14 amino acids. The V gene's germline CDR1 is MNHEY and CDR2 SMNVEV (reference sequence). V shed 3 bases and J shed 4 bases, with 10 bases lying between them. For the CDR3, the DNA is TGTGCCAGCAGTTTGCCGGGAGTTAATCAGCCCCAGCATTTT. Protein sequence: CASSLPGVNQPQHF.

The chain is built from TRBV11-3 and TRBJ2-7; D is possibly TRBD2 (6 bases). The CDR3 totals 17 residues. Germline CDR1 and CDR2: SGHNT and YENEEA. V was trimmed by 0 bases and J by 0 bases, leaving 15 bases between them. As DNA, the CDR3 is TGTGCCAGCAGCTTAGATCGGTTCGGGGGAAGCTCCTACGAGCAGTACTTC. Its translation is CASSLDRFGGSSYEQYF.

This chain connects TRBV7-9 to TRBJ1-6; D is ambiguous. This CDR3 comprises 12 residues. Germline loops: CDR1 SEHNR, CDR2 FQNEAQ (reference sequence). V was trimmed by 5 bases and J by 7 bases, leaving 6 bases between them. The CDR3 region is CASSGGNSPLHF. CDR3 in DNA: TGTGCCAGCAGCGGCGGGAATTCACCCCTCCACTTT.

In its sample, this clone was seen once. The CDR3 region is CASSDGTDYGYTF. The CDR3, as DNA: TGTGCCAGCAGTGACGGGACAGACTATGGCTACACCTTC. The rearrangement uses TRBV5-5 and TRBJ1-2; 7 positions match TRBD1. The trim removed 5 bases at V and 3 bases at J, leaving 4 bases unmatched. This CDR3 is built from 13 residues. CDR1 and CDR2 (germline): SGHKS, YYEKEE (reference sequence).

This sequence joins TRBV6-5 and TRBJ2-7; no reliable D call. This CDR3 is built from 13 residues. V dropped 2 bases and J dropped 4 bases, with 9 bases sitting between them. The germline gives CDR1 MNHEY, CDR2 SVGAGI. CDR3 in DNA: TGTGCCAGCAGTTACAGGATCGGGTACGAGCAGTACTTC. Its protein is CASSYRIGYEQYF.